This is a list of T cell receptor beta chains from one sample in a study of T cell responses to AZD1222 COVID-19 vaccine. Here immunoSEQ multiplex PCR was the method, and the copy in TCRdb shows in-frame clones only, minus some. This sample has around 250,000 clones, with approximately 93% found just once. Material: peripheral blood, obtained on day 0 of AZD1222 vaccination. All receptors come from an adult in good health. Each CDR3 is given with its conserved first and last residue. Each record gives: D gene, V gene, clone size, J gene, CDR3 protein, CDR3 DNA. D genes are given only for firm matches. Expanded clones are given a class, and other clones once, few, many or no size at all.

.	TRBV28	once	TRBJ2-7	CASTVGGATYEQYF	TGTGCCAGCACGGTTGGGGGAGCGACCTACGAGCAGTACTTC
.	TRBV5-1	.	TRBJ1-2	CASSLAQQGYGYTF	TGCGCCAGCAGCTTGGCTCAGCAAGGGTATGGCTACACCTTC
.	TRBV30	.	TRBJ2-7	CAWSVGLTYEQYF	TGTGCCTGGAGTGTAGGGCTAACCTACGAGCAGTACTTC
.	TRBV6-5	.	TRBJ1-1	CASRTAEGNTEAFF	TGTGCCAGCAGAACCGCGGAGGGAAACACTGAAGCTTTCTTT
.	TRBV9	.	TRBJ1-6	CASSVLMSSPLHF	TGTGCCAGCAGCGTCCTTATGAGTTCACCCCTCCACTTT
.	TRBV13	.	TRBJ2-7	CASSQSSYEQYF	TGTGCCAGCAGCCAGAGCTCCTACGAGCAGTACTTC
.	TRBV10-3	.	TRBJ1-1	CAISESGLNTEAFF	TGTGCCATCAGTGAGTCAGGGTTGAACACTGAAGCTTTCTTT
.	TRBV10-3	.	TRBJ2-1	CAISPGLSNEQFF	TGTGCCATCAGCCCGGGACTGAGCAATGAGCAGTTCTTC
TRBD2	TRBV4-2	.	TRBJ2-1	CASSQEGTSTNNEQFF	TGTGCCAGCAGCCAAGAAGGGACTAGCACGAACAATGAGCAGTTCTTC
.	TRBV2	.	TRBJ2-3	CASSLGGWAQDTQYF	TGTGCCAGCTCCCTAGGGGGGTGGGCACAAGATACGCAGTATTTT
TRBD1	TRBV5-1	.	TRBJ2-7	CASSQDRDSYEQYF	TGCGCCAGCAGCCAGGACAGGGACTCCTACGAGCAGTACTTC
TRBD1	TRBV5-1	.	TRBJ2-7	CASSLQGASYEQYF	TGCGCCAGCAGCTTACAGGGGGCCTCCTACGAGCAGTACTTC
TRBD2	TRBV11-2	.	TRBJ2-1	CASSLDRTSGSYNEQFF	TGTGCCAGCAGCTTAGACAGGACTAGCGGCTCCTACAATGAGCAGTTCTTC
.	TRBV14	.	TRBJ2-1	CASSQVVGAAYNEQFF	TGTGCCAGCAGCCAAGTGGTAGGGGCGGCCTACAATGAGCAGTTCTTC
.	TRBV9	once	TRBJ1-3	CASSVVGAASSGNTIYF	TGTGCCAGCAGCGTAGTGGGGGCAGCCTCCTCTGGAAACACCATATATTTT
.	TRBV6-2/TRBV6-3	.	TRBJ2-3	CASSYSIGSTDTQYF	TGTGCCAGCAGTTACTCGATAGGCAGCACAGATACGCAGTATTTT
.	TRBV19	.	TRBJ2-7	CASSIVYEQYF	TGTGCCAGTAGTATAGTCTACGAGCAGTACTTC
TRBD1	TRBV19	.	TRBJ2-3	CASSIRRTGIPTDTQYF	TGTGCCAGTAGTATCCGTCGGACAGGGATCCCAACAGATACGCAGTATTTT
.	TRBV21-1	.	TRBJ1-1	CASSKGRGRGYTEAFF	TGTGCCAGCAGCAAAGGTAGGGGGCGAGGGTACACTGAAGCTTTCTTT
.	TRBV7-9	.	TRBJ2-7	CASSLGSGLQGPYEQYF	TGTGCCAGCAGCTTAGGGAGTGGCCTCCAGGGGCCCTACGAGCAGTACTTC
.	TRBV3-1/TRBV3-2	.	TRBJ2-1	CASSRASWEQFF	TGTGCCAGCAGCCGCGCAAGTTGGGAGCAGTTCTTC
.	TRBV29-1	.	TRBJ2-1	CSVSLGGRAYNEQFF	TGCAGCGTTTCCTTAGGGGGGAGGGCCTACAATGAGCAGTTCTTC